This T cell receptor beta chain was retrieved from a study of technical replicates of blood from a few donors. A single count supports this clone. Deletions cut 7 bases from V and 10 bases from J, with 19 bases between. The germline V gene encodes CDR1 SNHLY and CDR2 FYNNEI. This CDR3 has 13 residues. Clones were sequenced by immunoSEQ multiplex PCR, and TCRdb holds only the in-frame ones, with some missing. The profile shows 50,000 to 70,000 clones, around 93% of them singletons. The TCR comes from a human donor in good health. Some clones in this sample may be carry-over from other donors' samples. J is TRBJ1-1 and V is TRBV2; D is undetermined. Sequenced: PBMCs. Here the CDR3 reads CASTTDTIKVAFF. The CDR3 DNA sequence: TGTGCCAGCACGACCGACACCATAAAGGTAGCTTTCTTT.